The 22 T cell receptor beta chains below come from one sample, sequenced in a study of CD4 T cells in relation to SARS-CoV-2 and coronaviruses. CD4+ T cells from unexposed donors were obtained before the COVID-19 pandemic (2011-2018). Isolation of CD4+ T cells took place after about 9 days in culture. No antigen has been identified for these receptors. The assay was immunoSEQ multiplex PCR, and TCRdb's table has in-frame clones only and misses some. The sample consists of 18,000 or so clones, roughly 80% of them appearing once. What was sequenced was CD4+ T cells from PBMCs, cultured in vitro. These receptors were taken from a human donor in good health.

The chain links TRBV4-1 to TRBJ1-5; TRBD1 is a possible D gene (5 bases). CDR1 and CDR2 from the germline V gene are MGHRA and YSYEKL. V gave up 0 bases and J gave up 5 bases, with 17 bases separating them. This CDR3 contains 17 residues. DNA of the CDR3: TGCGCCAGCAGCCAAGACGCGGGAGGAGGGGACGATCAGCCCCAGCATTTT. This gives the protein CASSQDAGGGDDQPQHF.

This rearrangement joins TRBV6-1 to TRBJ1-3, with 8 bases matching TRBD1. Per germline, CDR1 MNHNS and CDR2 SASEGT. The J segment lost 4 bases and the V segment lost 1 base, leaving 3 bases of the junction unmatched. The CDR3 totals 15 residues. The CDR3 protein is CASSEGGQGGNTIYF. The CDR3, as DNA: TGTGCCAGCAGTGAAGGAGGACAGGGAGGAAACACCATATATTTT.

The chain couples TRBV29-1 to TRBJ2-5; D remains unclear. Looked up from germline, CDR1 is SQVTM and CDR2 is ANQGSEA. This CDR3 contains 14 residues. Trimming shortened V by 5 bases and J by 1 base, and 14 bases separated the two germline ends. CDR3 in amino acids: CSVLAAGLQETQYF. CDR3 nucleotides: TGCAGCGTTTTAGCCGCTGGGCTCCAAGAGACCCAGTACTTC.

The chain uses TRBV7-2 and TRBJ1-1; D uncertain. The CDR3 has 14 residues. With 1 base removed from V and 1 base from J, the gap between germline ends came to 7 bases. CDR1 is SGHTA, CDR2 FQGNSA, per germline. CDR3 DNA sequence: TGTGCCAGCAGCTTAGGGGAGGCGAACACTGAAGCTTTCTTT. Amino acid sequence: CASSLGEANTEAFF.

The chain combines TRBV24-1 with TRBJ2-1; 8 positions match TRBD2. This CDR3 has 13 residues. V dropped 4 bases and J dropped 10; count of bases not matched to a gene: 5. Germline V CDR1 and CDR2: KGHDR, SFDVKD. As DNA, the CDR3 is TGTGCCACCAGTGAGGCGGGAGGACTCGAGCAGTTCTTC. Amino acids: CATSEAGGLEQFF.

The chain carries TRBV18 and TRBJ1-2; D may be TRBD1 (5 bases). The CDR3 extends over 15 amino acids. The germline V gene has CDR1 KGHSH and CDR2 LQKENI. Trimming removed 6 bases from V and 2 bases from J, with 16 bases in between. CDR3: CASSSAGTANYGYTF. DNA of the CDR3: TGTGCCAGCTCGTCTGCCGGGACGGCAAACTATGGCTACACCTTC.

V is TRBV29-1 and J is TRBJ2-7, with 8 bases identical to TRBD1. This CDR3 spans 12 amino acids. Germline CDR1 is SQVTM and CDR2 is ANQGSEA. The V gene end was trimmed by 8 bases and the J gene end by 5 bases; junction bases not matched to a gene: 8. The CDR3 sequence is CSISGQGDEQYF. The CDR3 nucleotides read TGCAGCATAAGCGGACAGGGTGACGAGCAGTACTTC.

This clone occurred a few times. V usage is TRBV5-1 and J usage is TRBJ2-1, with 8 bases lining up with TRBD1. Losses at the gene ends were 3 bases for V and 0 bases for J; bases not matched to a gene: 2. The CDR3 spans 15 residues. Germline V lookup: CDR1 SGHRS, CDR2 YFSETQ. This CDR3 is CASSSGQGSYNEQFF. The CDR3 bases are TGCGCCAGCAGCTCCGGACAGGGCTCCTACAATGAGCAGTTCTTC.

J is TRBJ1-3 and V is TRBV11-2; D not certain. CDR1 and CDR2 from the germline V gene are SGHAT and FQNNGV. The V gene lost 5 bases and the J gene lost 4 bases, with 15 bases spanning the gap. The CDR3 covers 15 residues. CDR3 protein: CASSPGVSGGNTIYF. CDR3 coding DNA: TGTGCCAGCAGCCCCGGCGTGTCGGGGGGAAACACCATATATTTT.

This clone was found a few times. CDR3 region: CASTALGGRATEQFF. CDR3 nucleotide sequence: TGTGCCAGCACCGCCTTGGGGGGGCGAGCCACTGAGCAGTTCTTC. The chain combines TRBV3-1 (or the pseudogene TRBV3-2) with TRBJ2-1; tentatively, D is TRBD2 (7 bases). Trimming removed 7 bases at V and 9 bases at J, with 22 bases between. The CDR3 length is 15 residues. The germline gives CDR1 LGHDT, CDR2 YNNKEL (reference sequence).

CDR3 in DNA: TGTGCCAGCAGCCCAACCCCGGCCACTGAAGCTTTCTTT. This sequence encodes CASSPTPATEAFF. V is TRBV7-9 and J is TRBJ1-1, with D uncertain. The CDR3 consists of 13 residues. Per germline, CDR1 SEHNR and CDR2 FQNEAQ (reference sequence). V lost 5 bases, J lost 4 bases, and 11 bases lay in between.

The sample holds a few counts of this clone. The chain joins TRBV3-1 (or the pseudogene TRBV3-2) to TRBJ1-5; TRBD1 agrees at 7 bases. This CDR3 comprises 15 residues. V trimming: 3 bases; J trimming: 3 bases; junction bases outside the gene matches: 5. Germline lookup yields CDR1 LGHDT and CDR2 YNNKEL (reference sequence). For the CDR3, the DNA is TGTGCCAGCAGCCAGACCGGACAGGACAATCAGCCCCAGCATTTT. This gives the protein CASSQTGQDNQPQHF.

CDR3 loop: CASSLFNGNQPQHF. The CDR3 bases are TGTGCCAGCAGTTTGTTTAACGGTAATCAGCCCCAGCATTTT. The chain is built from TRBV28 and TRBJ1-5; D is ambiguous. The CDR3 sequence is 14 residues long. The V gene's germline CDR1 is MDHEN and CDR2 SYDVKM. V was shortened by 3 bases and J by 4 bases, with 10 bases between the two germline ends.

The CDR3 bases are TGTGCCAGCTCACCATATTCCGGGGAGCTGTTTTTT. It encodes CASSPYSGELFF. This rearrangement joins TRBV18 to TRBJ2-2; D uncertain. CDR1 and CDR2 from the germline V gene are KGHSH and LQKENI. This CDR3 region has 12 residues. Trimming removed 2 bases at V and 6 bases at J, with 4 bases between.

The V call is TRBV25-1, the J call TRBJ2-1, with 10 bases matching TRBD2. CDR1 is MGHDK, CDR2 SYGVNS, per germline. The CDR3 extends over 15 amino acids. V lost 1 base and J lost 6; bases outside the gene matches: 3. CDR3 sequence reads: CASSESGTSANEQFF. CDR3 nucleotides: TGTGCCAGCAGTGAATCCGGGACTAGCGCCAATGAGCAGTTCTTC.

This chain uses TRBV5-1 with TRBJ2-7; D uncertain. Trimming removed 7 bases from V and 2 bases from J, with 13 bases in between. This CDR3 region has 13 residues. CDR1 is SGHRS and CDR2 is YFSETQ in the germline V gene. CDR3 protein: CASGRVSPYEQYF. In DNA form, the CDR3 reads TGCGCCAGCGGACGGGTGTCCCCCTACGAGCAGTACTTC.

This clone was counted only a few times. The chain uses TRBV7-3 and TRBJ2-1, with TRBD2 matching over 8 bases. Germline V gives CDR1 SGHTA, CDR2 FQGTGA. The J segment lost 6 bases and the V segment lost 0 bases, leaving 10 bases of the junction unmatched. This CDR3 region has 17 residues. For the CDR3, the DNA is TGTGCCAGCAGCTTAACCACTACTAGCGGCACAAGCAATGAGCAGTTCTTC. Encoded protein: CASSLTTTSGTSNEQFF.

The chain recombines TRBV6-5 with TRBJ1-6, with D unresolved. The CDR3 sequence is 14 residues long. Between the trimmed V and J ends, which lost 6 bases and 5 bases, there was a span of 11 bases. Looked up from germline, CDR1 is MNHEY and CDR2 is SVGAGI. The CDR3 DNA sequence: TGTGCCAGCAGGCCGGGATCCAATAATTCACCCCTCCACTTT. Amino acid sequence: CASRPGSNNSPLHF.

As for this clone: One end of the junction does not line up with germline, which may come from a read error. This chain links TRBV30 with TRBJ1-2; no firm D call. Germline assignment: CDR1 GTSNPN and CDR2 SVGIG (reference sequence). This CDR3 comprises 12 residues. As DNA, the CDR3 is TGTGCCTGGAGGGACTGGACGGGCTTACTAGACTTC. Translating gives CAWRDWTGLLDF.

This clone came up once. CDR3 nucleotides: TGTGCCAGCAGCTTAATTCAGGGAGACGGTGAAAAACTGTTTTTT. Its translation: CASSLIQGDGEKLFF. The V gene is TRBV7-9, the J gene TRBJ1-4; maybe TRBD1 (5 bases). The CDR3 contains 15 residues. The V end lost 2 bases, the J end lost 7 bases, and 14 bases lay between the germline ends. Germline CDR1 and CDR2: SEHNR and FQNEAQ (reference sequence).

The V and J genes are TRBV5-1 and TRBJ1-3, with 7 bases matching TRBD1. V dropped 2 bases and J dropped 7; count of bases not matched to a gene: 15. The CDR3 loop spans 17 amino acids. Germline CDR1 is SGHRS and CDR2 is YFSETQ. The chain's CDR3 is CASSLQTTGAPDNTIYF. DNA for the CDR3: TGCGCCAGCAGCTTACAGACCACAGGGGCTCCGGACAACACCATATATTTT.

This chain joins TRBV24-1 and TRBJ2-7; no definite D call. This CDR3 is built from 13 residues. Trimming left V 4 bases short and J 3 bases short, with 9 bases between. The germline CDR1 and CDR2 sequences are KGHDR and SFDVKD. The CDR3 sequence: CATSDPTYYEQYF. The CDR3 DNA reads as TGTGCCACCAGTGACCCTACCTACTACGAGCAGTACTTC.